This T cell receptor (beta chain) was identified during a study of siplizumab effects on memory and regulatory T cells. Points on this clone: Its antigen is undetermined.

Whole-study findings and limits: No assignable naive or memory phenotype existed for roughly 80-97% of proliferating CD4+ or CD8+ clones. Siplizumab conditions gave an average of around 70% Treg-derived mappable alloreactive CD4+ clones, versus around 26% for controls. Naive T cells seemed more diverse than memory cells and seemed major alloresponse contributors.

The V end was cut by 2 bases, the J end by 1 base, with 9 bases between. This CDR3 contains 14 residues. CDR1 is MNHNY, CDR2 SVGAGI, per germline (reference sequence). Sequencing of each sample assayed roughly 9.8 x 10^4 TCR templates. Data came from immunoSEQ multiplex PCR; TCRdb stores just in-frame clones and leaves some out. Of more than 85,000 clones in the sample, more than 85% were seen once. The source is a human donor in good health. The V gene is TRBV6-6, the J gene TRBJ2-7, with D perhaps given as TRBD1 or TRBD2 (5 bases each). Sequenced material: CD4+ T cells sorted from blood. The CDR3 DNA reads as TGTGCCAGCAGTTACCGGGACGGGTCCTACGAGCAGTACTTC. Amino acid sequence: CASSYRDGSYEQYF.